The rows below give T cell receptor beta chains drawn from one sample of a study of T cell responses to AZD1222 COVID-19 vaccine. The data were produced by immunoSEQ multiplex PCR, yet TCRdb's version contains in-frame clones alone and is incomplete. The profile shows 84,000 or so clones, 85% to 90% of them singletons. Sequences were derived from peripheral blood, sampled on day 0 of AZD1222 vaccination. Receptors were obtained from an adult in good health. CDR3s include the opening cysteine and the closing phenylalanine or tryptophan. The order of the fields is V gene, J gene, clone size, D gene, CDR3 protein, CDR3 DNA. D genes are given only for firm matches. Size is stated for part of the rows, as once, few or many counts, or as a class when the clone is expanded.

v_call: TRBV11-3; j_call: TRBJ2-7; clone_size: -; d_call: -; cdr3_aa: CASSKDRPGDEQYF; cdr3_nt: TGTGCCAGCAGCAAAGACAGACCAGGGGACGAGCAGTACTTC
v_call: TRBV19; j_call: TRBJ1-1; clone_size: -; d_call: TRBD1; cdr3_aa: CASSPWQGGTEAFF; cdr3_nt: TGTGCCAGTAGTCCATGGCAGGGGGGGACTGAAGCTTTCTTT
v_call: TRBV7-8; j_call: TRBJ2-7; clone_size: -; d_call: -; cdr3_aa: CASSTPTWAGGQYEQYF; cdr3_nt: TGTGCCAGCAGCACCCCTACCTGGGCCGGGGGGCAGTACGAGCAGTACTTC
v_call: TRBV5-1; j_call: TRBJ2-5; clone_size: -; d_call: -; cdr3_aa: CASSLELAPQETQYF; cdr3_nt: TGCGCCAGCAGCTTGGAGTTAGCGCCTCAAGAGACCCAGTACTTC
v_call: TRBV4-2; j_call: TRBJ2-6; clone_size: few; d_call: -; cdr3_aa: CASSQGPQVGGPVTGANVLTF; cdr3_nt: TGTGCCAGCAGCCAAGGCCCCCAAGTGGGGGGGCCTGTTACCGGGGCCAACGTCCTGACTTTC
v_call: TRBV6-6; j_call: TRBJ2-2; clone_size: -; d_call: -; cdr3_aa: CASSYSNREGTGELFF; cdr3_nt: TGTGCCAGCAGTTATTCGAACAGGGAGGGCACCGGGGAGCTGTTTTTT
v_call: TRBV28; j_call: TRBJ1-1; clone_size: -; d_call: -; cdr3_aa: CASSLRYSVFF; cdr3_nt: TGTGCCAGCAGTCTCAGGTATAGTGTTTTCTTT
v_call: TRBV9; j_call: TRBJ1-3; clone_size: -; d_call: -; cdr3_aa: CASSVGWGTGNTIYF; cdr3_nt: TGTGCCAGCAGCGTAGGATGGGGAACTGGAAACACCATATATTTT
v_call: TRBV6-5; j_call: TRBJ2-7; clone_size: -; d_call: -; cdr3_aa: CASTLGELGTYEQYF; cdr3_nt: TGTGCCAGCACCCTTGGGGAGTTGGGGACCTACGAGCAGTACTTC
v_call: TRBV7-2; j_call: TRBJ2-7; clone_size: -; d_call: -; cdr3_aa: CASSLPRGEQYF; cdr3_nt: TGTGCCAGCAGCCTCCCCAGAGGCGAGCAGTACTTC
v_call: TRBV21-1; j_call: TRBJ2-1; clone_size: -; d_call: -; cdr3_aa: CASTVKRNYNEQFF; cdr3_nt: TGTGCCAGCACCGTCAAGCGGAACTACAATGAGCAGTTCTTC
v_call: TRBV7-3; j_call: TRBJ1-1; clone_size: -; d_call: -; cdr3_aa: CASCRDGANTEAFF; cdr3_nt: TGTGCCAGCTGCAGAGACGGAGCGAACACTGAAGCTTTCTTT
v_call: TRBV12-3/TRBV12-4; j_call: TRBJ2-3; clone_size: -; d_call: -; cdr3_aa: CASSLGWGDTQYF; cdr3_nt: TGTGCCAGCAGTTTAGGGTGGGGAGATACGCAGTATTTT
v_call: TRBV3-1/TRBV3-2; j_call: TRBJ1-2; clone_size: -; d_call: -; cdr3_aa: CASSQDKGTRQARNYGYTF; cdr3_nt: TGTGCCAGCAGCCAAGATAAGGGGACGCGTCAGGCAAGAAACTATGGCTACACCTTC
v_call: TRBV10-3; j_call: TRBJ2-7; clone_size: -; d_call: TRBD2; cdr3_aa: CAISGMAGGQLYEQYF; cdr3_nt: TGTGCCATCAGTGGGATGGCGGGAGGCCAACTCTACGAGCAGTACTTC
v_call: TRBV18; j_call: TRBJ1-6; clone_size: -; d_call: TRBD1; cdr3_aa: CASSPTTGANSPLHF; cdr3_nt: TGTGCCAGCTCACCAACGACAGGGGCAAATTCACCCCTCCACTTT
v_call: TRBV6-5; j_call: TRBJ2-2; clone_size: -; d_call: -; cdr3_aa: CASKGGNTGELFF; cdr3_nt: TGTGCCAGCAAAGGAGGGAACACCGGGGAGCTGTTTTTT
v_call: TRBV11-2; j_call: TRBJ2-7; clone_size: -; d_call: TRBD2; cdr3_aa: CASSFSGTSGYEQYF; cdr3_nt: TGTGCCAGCAGCTTTTCCGGGACTAGCGGCTACGAGCAGTACTTC
v_call: TRBV11-2; j_call: TRBJ2-5; clone_size: -; d_call: -; cdr3_aa: CASSFGPHEIETQYF; cdr3_nt: TGTGCCAGCAGCTTTGGGCCCCATGAGATTGAGACCCAGTACTTC
v_call: TRBV15; j_call: TRBJ2-7; clone_size: -; d_call: -; cdr3_aa: CATSPRGGRYEQYF; cdr3_nt: TGTGCCACCAGCCCCCGAGGTGGAAGGTACGAGCAGTACTTC
v_call: TRBV28; j_call: TRBJ1-1; clone_size: -; d_call: -; cdr3_aa: CASSLWDLNTEAFF; cdr3_nt: TGTGCCAGCAGTTTATGGGATCTGAACACTGAAGCTTTCTTT
v_call: TRBV27; j_call: TRBJ1-2; clone_size: -; d_call: -; cdr3_aa: CASTATGGFFGYTF; cdr3_nt: TGTGCCAGCACCGCGACCGGAGGGTTTTTTGGCTACACCTTC
v_call: TRBV6-5; j_call: TRBJ1-2; clone_size: -; d_call: -; cdr3_aa: CASTRTEGYGYTF; cdr3_nt: TGTGCCAGCACCCGGACAGAGGGCTATGGCTACACCTTC
v_call: TRBV5-1; j_call: TRBJ2-1; clone_size: -; d_call: TRBD2; cdr3_aa: CASSKLAGDPREQFF; cdr3_nt: TGCGCCAGCAGCAAACTAGCGGGAGATCCCCGGGAGCAGTTCTTC
v_call: TRBV5-4; j_call: TRBJ2-1; clone_size: -; d_call: -; cdr3_aa: CASSLGRADEQFF; cdr3_nt: TGTGCCAGCAGCTTGGGAAGGGCGGATGAGCAGTTCTTC
v_call: TRBV2; j_call: TRBJ2-5; clone_size: -; d_call: -; cdr3_aa: CASSEIGQRRETQYF; cdr3_nt: TGTGCCAGCAGTGAAATAGGGCAGAGAAGAGAGACCCAGTACTTC
v_call: TRBV7-2; j_call: TRBJ2-3; clone_size: once; d_call: -; cdr3_aa: CASSPRSGTDTQYF; cdr3_nt: TGTGCCAGCAGCCCGCGGAGCGGCACAGATACGCAGTATTTT
v_call: TRBV28; j_call: TRBJ1-2; clone_size: -; d_call: -; cdr3_aa: CASSLLASSQGPFYGYTF; cdr3_nt: TGTGCCAGCAGTTTATTAGCCTCTTCTCAGGGGCCCTTCTATGGCTACACCTTC
v_call: TRBV27; j_call: TRBJ2-4; clone_size: -; d_call: -; cdr3_aa: CASSLGRGIGSQNIQYF; cdr3_nt: TGTGCCAGCAGTCTGGGGAGGGGGATCGGTTCTCAGAACATTCAGTACTTC
v_call: TRBV15; j_call: TRBJ2-2; clone_size: -; d_call: TRBD1; cdr3_aa: CATSRGQGNTGELFF; cdr3_nt: TGTGCCACCAGCAGAGGACAGGGGAACACCGGGGAGCTGTTTTTT
v_call: TRBV5-1; j_call: TRBJ2-3; clone_size: -; d_call: -; cdr3_aa: CASSLTRGGTDTQYF; cdr3_nt: TGCGCCAGCAGCTTAACCCGGGGAGGCACAGATACGCAGTATTTT
v_call: TRBV6-5; j_call: TRBJ1-1; clone_size: -; d_call: -; cdr3_aa: CASSYSIGAGTSAFF; cdr3_nt: TGTGCCAGCAGTTACTCGATAGGAGCAGGGACGTCAGCTTTCTTT
v_call: TRBV2; j_call: TRBJ1-2; clone_size: -; d_call: -; cdr3_aa: CASSIKTDSNYGYTF; cdr3_nt: TGTGCCAGCAGTATAAAGACTGACAGTAACTATGGCTACACCTTC
v_call: TRBV5-4; j_call: TRBJ2-7; clone_size: -; d_call: TRBD1; cdr3_aa: CASSHGTAYEQYF; cdr3_nt: TGTGCCAGCAGCCACGGGACAGCTTACGAGCAGTACTTC
v_call: TRBV2; j_call: TRBJ2-7; clone_size: -; d_call: -; cdr3_aa: CASVRPSLNSYEQYF; cdr3_nt: TGTGCCAGCGTTCGGCCGTCTCTCAACTCCTACGAGCAGTACTTC